This TCR beta chain was profiled in a study of cytomegalovirus exposure and HLA in healthy donors. The table lists this clone with a count of one. Antigen: not known. Study-level points and caveats: Many donors carried some public TCRs, although rarity characterized most TCR sequences.

Primers: 60 Vbeta forward and 13 Jbeta reverse. Assay: immunoSEQ multiplex PCR; the TCRdb copy retains only in-frame clones and omits some. The sample shows 150,000 to 170,000 clones, around 80% of them seen only once. CDR3 size: 16 residues. Germline CDR1 and CDR2: SGHKS and YYEKEE (reference sequence). Germline trimming cut 1 base from V and 2 bases from J; bases unmatched to any gene: 4. The genes are TRBV5-5 and TRBJ2-2, with 8 bases identical to TRBD2. Source material: PBMCs. This clonotype was sampled from a woman between 40 and 50 years old in good health and CMV-seronegative. CDR3 region: CASSLSSGLNTGELFF. The CDR3, as DNA: TGTGCCAGCAGCTTGTCTAGCGGGCTAAACACCGGGGAGCTGTTTTTT. The variable domain in full, with the rest retrieved from reference TRBV5-5 and TRBJ2-2, is DAGVTQSPTHLIKTRGQQVTLRCSPISGHKSVSWYQQVLGQGPQFIFQYYEKEERGRGNFPDRFSARQFPNYSSELNVNALLLGDSALYLCASSLSSGLNTGELFFGEGSRLTVL.